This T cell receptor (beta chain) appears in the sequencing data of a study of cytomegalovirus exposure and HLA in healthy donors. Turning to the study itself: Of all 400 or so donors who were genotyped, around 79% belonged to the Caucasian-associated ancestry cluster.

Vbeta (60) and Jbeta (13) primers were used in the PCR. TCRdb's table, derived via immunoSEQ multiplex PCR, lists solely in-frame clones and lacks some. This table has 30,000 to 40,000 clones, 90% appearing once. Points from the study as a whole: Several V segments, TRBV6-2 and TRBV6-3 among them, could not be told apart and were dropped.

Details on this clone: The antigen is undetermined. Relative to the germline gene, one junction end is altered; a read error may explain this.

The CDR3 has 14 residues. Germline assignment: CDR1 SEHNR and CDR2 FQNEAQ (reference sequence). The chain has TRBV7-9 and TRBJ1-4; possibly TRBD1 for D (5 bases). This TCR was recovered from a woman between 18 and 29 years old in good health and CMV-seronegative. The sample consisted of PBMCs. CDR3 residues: CSSSLLARGEKLFF. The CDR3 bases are TGTTCCAGCAGCCTGCTTGCAAGGGGTGAAAAACTGTTTTTT.